The T cell receptor (beta chain) under discussion was sequenced for a study of shared clonotypes between healthy human individuals. Study-level background: A donor's plate count was three for CD4 naive and three for CD4 memory; CD8 naive had two and CD8 memory one. Broader study findings: Researchers sampled only blood; tissue repertoires likely differ. Donor clonotype sharing was expected to depend on sequencing depth.

Data came from immunoSEQ multiplex PCR; TCRdb stores just in-frame clones and leaves some out. The data show 2,500,000 or so clones, more than 80% seen once. Everyone who donated was a Caucasian adult who lived in Nashville, Tennessee. Details on this clone: Its antigen is as yet unknown. At the DNA level, this CDR3 is encoded by other sequences in the same sample as well.

Material: naive CD4+ T cells sorted from blood. Subset of the sample: CD45RA+ positively selected. The receptor was derived from a man aged 18 to 30 in good health.

This chain's CDR3 is CASGPGQGNTEAFF. The CDR3 DNA reads TGCGCCAGCGGGCCGGGACAGGGAAACACTGAAGCTTTCTTT. The gene calls are TRBV5-1 and TRBJ1-1, with 9 bases fitting TRBD1. V lost 7 bases to trimming and J lost 2 bases; unmatched junction nucleotides: 6. CDR3 size: 14 residues. Germline V CDR1 and CDR2: SGHRS, YFSETQ.